The sequence of this T cell receptor beta chain was determined in a study of OX40 agonist ivuxolimab in advanced cancers. As for the study more broadly: Ivuxolimab was a fully human IgG2 agonistic monoclonal antibody targeting the costimulatory receptor OX40 (CD134). The dose-escalation cohort was about 83% male with a mean age of about 60 years, ranging from roughly 20 to 80. Intravenous ivuxolimab was administered to patients every 2 weeks at six dose levels: 0.01, 0.1, 0.3, 1.5, 3 and 10 mg/kg. Partial responses occurred in three dose-escalation patients, of whom one had hepatocellular carcinoma and two had cutaneous melanoma. The monotherapy dose-escalation portion (N ≈ 52 patients) of the phase I ivuxolimab trial is reported in the paper. Prior anti-PD-1, anti-PD-L1 or anti-CTLA-4 therapy was permitted, and 40% to 50% of dose-escalation patients had received checkpoint inhibitors. Peripheral TCRbeta sequencing aimed to test whether ivuxolimab altered TCR sequence diversity and caused clonal T-cell expansion. Of the roughly 53 patients in dose escalation, 19 had hepatocellular carcinoma, some 15 had melanoma, 9 had renal cell carcinoma and 9 had head and neck cancer. What the authors observed across the whole study: Clonal expansion of both CD4+ and CD8+ blood T cells was observed from baseline to week 6 at doses 0.1 to 3.0 mg/kg. After ivuxolimab, expanded clones were on average more numerous among CD8+ T cells than among CD4+ T cells. Low levels of normalized T-cell clonal expansion were also seen in some patients who did not respond. Antigen specificity was not determined for the clonally expanded peripheral T cells. In the 0.1-3.0 mg/kg groups, partial responders had among the lowest normalized peripheral clonal expansion, particularly in CD8+ T cells.

As regards this clone: Its antigen remains undetermined. Base qualities are not at hand, and no much larger clone is one base apart.

Patients with a history of autoimmune disease or receiving systemic immunosuppression were excluded from the trial. Peripheral blood for TCR sequencing was drawn from every dose cohort at baseline, at cycle 4 day 1 and at cycle 7 day 1. The samples were taken from a phase I, first-in-human, multicenter, open-label dose-escalation trial of ivuxolimab. Adults with locally advanced or metastatic melanoma, renal cell carcinoma, hepatocellular carcinoma or head and neck squamous cell carcinoma were enrolled in the trial. Before TCR sequencing, CD4+ T cells and CD8+ T cells were sorted from peripheral blood as separate populations. The germline V gene gives CDR1 as LGHNA and CDR2 as YSLEER. From the cysteine up to the phenylalanine, the CDR3 has a length of 14 residues. Only the CDR3 DNA stays, 42 bases, in frame from base 1. V is cut by 0 bases and J by 7 bases, and the space between the germline ends is 13 bases.

Genomic DNA was isolated from the sorted cells so that the TCRbeta CDR3 region could be sequenced. The immunoSEQ Assay was used for sequencing of TCRbeta CDR3 regions. TCRdb mirrors the immuneACCESS table, restricted to in-frame sequences. Some clones are absent from its copies; in checked studies, under half trace to an unresolved V gene, and the reason for the others is unknown. For this sample the table gives roughly 100,000 clones, of which around 90% were detected only once. The ten largest clones take up under 0.8% of the sample. Sample: CD4+ or CD8+ T cells sorted from blood, taken in a trial of the OX40 agonist ivuxolimab. The sequence came from an adult with an advanced solid tumor such as melanoma, head and neck, liver or kidney cancer. The chain employs TRBV4-3 and TRBJ2-7; the D region possibly corresponds to TRBD1 (6 bases align). The nucleotides read TGCGCCAGCAGCCAAGATCTGGGGGCGAGGGAGCAGTACTTC. This is translated as CASSQDLGAREQYF.